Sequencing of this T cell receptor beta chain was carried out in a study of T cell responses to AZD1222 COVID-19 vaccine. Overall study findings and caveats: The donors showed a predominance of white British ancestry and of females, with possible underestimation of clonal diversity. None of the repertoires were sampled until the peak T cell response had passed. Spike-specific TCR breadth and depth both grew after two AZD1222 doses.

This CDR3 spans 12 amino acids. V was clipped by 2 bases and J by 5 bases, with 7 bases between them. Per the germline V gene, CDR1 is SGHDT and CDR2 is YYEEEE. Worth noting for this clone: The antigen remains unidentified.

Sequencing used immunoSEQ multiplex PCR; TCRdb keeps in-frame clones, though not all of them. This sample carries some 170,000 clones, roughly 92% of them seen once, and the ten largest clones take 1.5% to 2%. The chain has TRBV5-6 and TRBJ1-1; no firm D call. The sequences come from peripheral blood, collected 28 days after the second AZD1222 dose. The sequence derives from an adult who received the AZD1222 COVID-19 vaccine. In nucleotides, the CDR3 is TGTGCCAGCAGCTTTGGGAGTACTGAAGCTTTCTTT. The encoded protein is CASSFGSTEAFF.